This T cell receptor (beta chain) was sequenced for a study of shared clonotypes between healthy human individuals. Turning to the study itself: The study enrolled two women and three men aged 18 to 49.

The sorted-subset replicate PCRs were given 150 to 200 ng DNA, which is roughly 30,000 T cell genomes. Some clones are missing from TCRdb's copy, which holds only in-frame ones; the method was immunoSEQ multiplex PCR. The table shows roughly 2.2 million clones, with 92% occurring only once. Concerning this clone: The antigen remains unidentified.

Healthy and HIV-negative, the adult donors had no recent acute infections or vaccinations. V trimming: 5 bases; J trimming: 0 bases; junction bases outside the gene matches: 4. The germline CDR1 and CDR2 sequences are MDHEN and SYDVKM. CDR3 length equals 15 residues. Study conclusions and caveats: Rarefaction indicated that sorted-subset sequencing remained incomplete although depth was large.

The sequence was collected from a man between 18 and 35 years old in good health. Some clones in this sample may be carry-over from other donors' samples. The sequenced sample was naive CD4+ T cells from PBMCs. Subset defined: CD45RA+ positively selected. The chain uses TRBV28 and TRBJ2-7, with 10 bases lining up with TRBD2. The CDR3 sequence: CASSPASGGSYEQYF. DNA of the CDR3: TGTGCCAGCAGTCCCGCTAGCGGGGGCTCCTACGAGCAGTACTTC.